One and the same sample provided the 15 T cell receptor beta chains below, sequenced in a study of T cell responses to AZD1222 COVID-19 vaccine. Data came from immunoSEQ multiplex PCR; TCRdb stores just in-frame clones and leaves some out. The sample includes about 110,000 clones, 70% to 90% of them seen just once. The input for sequencing was peripheral blood, taken on day 0 of AZD1222 vaccination. Receptors originate from an adult in good health.

The J gene is TRBJ1-2, the V gene TRBV25-1; 7 bases are a match to TRBD1. Trimming at V came to 1 base and at J to 0 bases, leaving 8 bases not matched to a gene. This CDR3 has 17 residues. Germline V lookup: CDR1 MGHDK, CDR2 SYGVNS. The CDR3, as DNA: TGTGCCAGCAGTGAATCACAGGGGCGCGGGCCTAACTATGGCTACACCTTC. This codes for CASSESQGRGPNYGYTF.

V usage is TRBV28 and J usage is TRBJ1-1; D might be TRBD1 (6 bases). Germline V gene lookup returns CDR1 MDHEN and CDR2 SYDVKM. The CDR3 runs 15 residues. Deletions cut 6 bases from V and 4 bases from J, with 18 bases between. The CDR3 nucleotides are TGTGCCAGCAGGATGGACAGAACGAGGGGCACTGAAGCTTTCTTT. Translated: CASRMDRTRGTEAFF.

V and J are TRBV29-1 and TRBJ2-1; 11 bases line up with TRBD2. The CDR3 spans 19 residues. From germline, CDR1 is SQVTM and CDR2 ANQGSEA. With V trimmed by 3 bases and J by 4 bases, 17 bases remained unmatched. The CDR3 bases are TGCAGCGTTGAGGGTTATCGTCTAGCGGGAGGCGAGGGGTACAATGAGCAGTTCTTC. Residues: CSVEGYRLAGGEGYNEQFF.

V and J are TRBV28 and TRBJ1-4; the D is unclear. There are 13 residues in the CDR3. Germline CDR1 MDHEN, CDR2 SYDVKM. Trimming took off 6 bases at V and 8 bases at J, with 13 bases between the two ends. The CDR3 bases are TGTGCCAGCAGGGACCGGGGAGTCGAAAAACTGTTTTTT. Its protein product is CASRDRGVEKLFF.

With respect to this clone: The same CDR3 arises from other DNA sequences in this sample as well. The rearrangement uses TRBV18 and TRBJ1-3; weak D call: TRBD1 (5 bases). The length of the CDR3 is 16 residues. The ends were cut back, 6 bases at V and 0 bases at J, with 15 bases in the middle. CDR1 is KGHSH and CDR2 is LQKENI in the germline V gene. DNA of the CDR3: TGTGCCAGCTCCCCCCCGGGGGTAGGCTCTGGAAACACCATATATTTT. Protein: CASSPPGVGSGNTIYF.

V gene TRBV19 combines with J gene TRBJ2-1, with a tentative D call TRBD2 (5 bases). Trimming pared 3 bases from V and 10 bases from J, leaving 19 bases between. CDR1 is LNHDA and CDR2 is SQIVND in the germline V gene (reference sequence). CDR3 size: 15 residues. CDR3 in amino acids: CASSIPPGPPGEQFF. CDR3 in DNA: TGTGCCAGTAGTATTCCTCCGGGCCCCCCGGGGGAGCAGTTCTTC.

The rearrangement links TRBV7-3 to TRBJ2-3; 7 positions match TRBD2. The CDR3 contains 15 residues. The germline gives CDR1 SGHTA, CDR2 FQGTGA. The V gene end was trimmed by 4 bases and the J gene end by 1 base; junction bases not matched to a gene: 5. DNA of the CDR3: TGTGCCAGCAGCTCCTCGGGAGGCGGCACAGATACGCAGTATTTT. This codes for CASSSSGGGTDTQYF. The whole variable domain, remainder taken from reference TRBV7-3 and TRBJ2-3, is GAGVSQTPSNKVTEKGKYVELRCDPISGHTALYWYRQSLGQGPEFLIYFQGTGAADDSGLPNDRFFAVRPEGSVSTLKIQRTERGDSAVYLCASSSSGGGTDTQYFGPGTRLTVL.

The V call is TRBV5-4, the J call TRBJ1-1; 12 bases fit TRBD1. This CDR3 contains 15 residues. Germline V gene lookup returns CDR1 SGHNT and CDR2 YYREEE (reference sequence). V shed 4 bases and J 4 bases; nucleotides not matched to a gene: 5. The CDR3 sequence: CASSTGTGGVTEAFF. CDR3 nucleotides: TGTGCCAGCAGCACCGGGACAGGGGGCGTCACTGAAGCTTTCTTT.

V is TRBV19 and J is TRBJ1-1, with D unresolved. Germline CDR1 is LNHDA and CDR2 is SQIVND (reference sequence). Trimming took off 3 bases at V and 1 base at J, with 12 bases between the two ends. This CDR3 has 15 amino acids. CDR3 residues: CASSIPGPGNTEAFF. The CDR3 nucleotides read TGTGCCAGTAGTATTCCTGGACCCGGGAACACTGAAGCTTTCTTT. Complete variable domain (other parts from reference TRBV19 and TRBJ1-1): DGGITQSPKYLFRKEGQNVTLSCEQNLNHDAMYWYRQDPGQGLRLIYYSQIVNDFQKGDIAEGYSVSREKKESFPLTVTSAQKNPTAFYLCASSIPGPGNTEAFFGQGTRLTVV.

The V gene is TRBV9, the J gene TRBJ2-7, with D tentatively TRBD1 or TRBD2 (5 bases each). CDR1 and CDR2 (germline): SGDLS, YYNGEE. The CDR3 sequence is 16 residues long. With 0 bases removed from V and 0 bases from J, the gap between germline ends came to 13 bases. CDR3 sequence reads: CASSVETGLYSYEQYF. DNA for the CDR3: TGTGCCAGCAGCGTAGAGACGGGGCTCTACTCCTACGAGCAGTACTTC.

The chain is built from TRBV18 and TRBJ1-6; 10 bases agree with TRBD1. The CDR3 is made up of 16 amino acids. Trimming at V came to 2 bases and at J to 2 bases, leaving 0 bases not matched to a gene. The V gene's germline CDR1 is KGHSH and CDR2 LQKENI. CDR3 amino acids: CASSPGQGAYNSPLHF. In DNA, the CDR3 is TGTGCCAGCTCACCAGGACAGGGGGCCTATAATTCACCCCTCCACTTT.

The V call is TRBV7-3, the J call TRBJ2-1, with TRBD2 matching 10 bases. The length of the CDR3 is 15 residues. J lost 4 bases, V lost 5 bases, and 5 bases had no gene match. CDR1 is SGHTA, CDR2 FQGTGA, per germline. This CDR3 reads CASSNSSGGYNEQFF. CDR3 DNA: TGTGCCAGCAGCAACTCTAGCGGGGGTTACAATGAGCAGTTCTTC.

The chain is built from TRBV29-1 and TRBJ2-1; D is unclear. The V and J ends lost 6 bases and 1 base respectively, with 10 bases between them. CDR1 is SQVTM, CDR2 ANQGSEA, per germline. The CDR3 consists of 13 residues. This chain's CDR3 is CSVKMGSYNEQFF. The CDR3 DNA sequence: TGCAGCGTAAAGATGGGGTCCTACAATGAGCAGTTCTTC.

The J gene is TRBJ2-3, the V gene TRBV6-2 or TRBV6-3, with 10 bases identical to TRBD1. Germline V lookup: CDR1 MNHEY, CDR2 SVGEGT. V lost 5 bases and J lost 0; bases outside the gene matches: 5. The CDR3 is 16 residues long. The CDR3 bases are TGTGCCAGCAGTCCCGGGACAGGGGCTAGCACAGATACGCAGTATTTT. It codes for CASSPGTGASTDTQYF.

The chain recombines TRBV5-1 with TRBJ1-2; TRBD1 aligns across 9 bases. The length of the CDR3 is 13 residues. The germline V gene has CDR1 SGHRS and CDR2 YFSETQ. The V and J ends lost 3 bases and 8 bases, in that order; junction bases with no gene match: 5. The CDR3 sequence: CASSWTGAGGYTF. As DNA, the CDR3 is TGCGCCAGCAGCTGGACAGGGGCTGGGGGCTACACCTTC.